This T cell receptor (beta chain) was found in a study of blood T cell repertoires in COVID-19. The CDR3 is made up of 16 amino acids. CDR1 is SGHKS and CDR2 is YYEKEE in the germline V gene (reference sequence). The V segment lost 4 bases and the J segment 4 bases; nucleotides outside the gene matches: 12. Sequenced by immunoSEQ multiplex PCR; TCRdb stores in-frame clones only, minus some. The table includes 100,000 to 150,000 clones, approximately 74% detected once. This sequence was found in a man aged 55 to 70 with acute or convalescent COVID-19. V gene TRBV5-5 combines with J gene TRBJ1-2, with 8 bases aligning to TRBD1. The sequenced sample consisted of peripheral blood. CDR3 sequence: CASSLTQGARGYGYTF. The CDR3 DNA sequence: TGTGCCAGCAGCCTGACTCAGGGGGCGCGCGGCTATGGCTACACCTTC. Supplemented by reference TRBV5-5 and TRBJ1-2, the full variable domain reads DAGVTQSPTHLIKTRGQQVTLRCSPISGHKSVSWYQQVLGQGPQFIFQYYEKEERGRGNFPDRFSARQFPNYSSELNVNALLLGDSALYLCASSLTQGARGYGYTFGSGTRLTVV.